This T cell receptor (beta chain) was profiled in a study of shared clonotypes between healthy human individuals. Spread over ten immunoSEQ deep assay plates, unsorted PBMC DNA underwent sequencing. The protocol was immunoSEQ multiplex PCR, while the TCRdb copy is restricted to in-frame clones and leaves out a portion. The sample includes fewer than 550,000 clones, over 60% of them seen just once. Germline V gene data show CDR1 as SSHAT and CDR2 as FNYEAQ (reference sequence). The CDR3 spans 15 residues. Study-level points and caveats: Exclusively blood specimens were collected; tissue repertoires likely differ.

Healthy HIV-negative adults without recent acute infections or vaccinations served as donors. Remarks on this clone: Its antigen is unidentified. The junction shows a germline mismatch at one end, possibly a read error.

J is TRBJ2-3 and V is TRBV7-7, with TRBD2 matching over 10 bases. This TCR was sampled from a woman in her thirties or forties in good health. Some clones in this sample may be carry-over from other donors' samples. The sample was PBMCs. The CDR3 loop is CASSLKREGPDTQYF. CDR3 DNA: TGTGCTAGCAGCTTAAAGCGGGAGGGCCCAGATACGCAGTATTTT.